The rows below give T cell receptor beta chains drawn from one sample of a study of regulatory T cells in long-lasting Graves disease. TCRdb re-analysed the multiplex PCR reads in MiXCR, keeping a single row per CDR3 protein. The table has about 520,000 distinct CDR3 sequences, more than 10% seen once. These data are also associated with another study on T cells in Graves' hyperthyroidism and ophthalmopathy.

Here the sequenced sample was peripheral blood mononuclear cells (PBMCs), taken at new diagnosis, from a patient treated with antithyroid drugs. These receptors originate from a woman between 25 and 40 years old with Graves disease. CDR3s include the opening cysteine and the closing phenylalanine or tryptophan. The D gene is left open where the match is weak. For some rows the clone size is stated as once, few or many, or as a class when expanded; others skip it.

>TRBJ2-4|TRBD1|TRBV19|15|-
TGTGCCAGTAGTATCGGACAGGGCGGCAAAAACATTCAGTACTTC
CASSIGQGGKNIQYF
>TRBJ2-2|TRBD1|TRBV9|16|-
TGTGCCAGCAGCGAAGGGACAGACTACCCCACCGGGGAGCTGTTTTTT
CASSEGTDYPTGELFF
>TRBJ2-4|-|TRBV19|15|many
TGTGCCAGTAGCCCTGCGAGGGTAGCCAAAAACATTCAGTACTTC
CASSPARVAKNIQYF
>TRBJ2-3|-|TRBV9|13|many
TGTGCCAGCAGAACGGAGGGGACAGATACGCAGTATTTT
CASRTEGTDTQYF
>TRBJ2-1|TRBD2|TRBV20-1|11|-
TGCAGTGCTAGAGATAAACGGGAGGCGTTCTTC
CSARDKREAFF
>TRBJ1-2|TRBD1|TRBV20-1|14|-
TGCAGTGCCCCGGGACAGCTGACTAACTATGGCTACACCTTC
CSAPGQLTNYGYTF
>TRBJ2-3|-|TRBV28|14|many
TGTGCCAGCAGCCCCCATAGCTCCTTAGATACGCAGTATTTT
CASSPHSSLDTQYF
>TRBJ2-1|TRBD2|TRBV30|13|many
TGTGCCTGGAGTGTCGGGACTAGCGGTGAGCAGTTCTTC
CAWSVGTSGEQFF
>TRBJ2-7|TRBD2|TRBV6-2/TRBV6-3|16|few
TGTGCCAGCAGCGACCGACTAGCGGGTGGCGCCTACGAGCAGTACTTC
CASSDRLAGGAYEQYF
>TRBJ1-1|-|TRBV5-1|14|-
TGCGCCAGCAGCTTGGATGCGCCGGACACTGAAGCTTTCTTT
CASSLDAPDTEAFF
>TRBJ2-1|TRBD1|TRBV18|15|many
TGTGCCAGCTCCCGTGGACAGGGGGGCTACAATGAGCAGTTCTTC
CASSRGQGGYNEQFF
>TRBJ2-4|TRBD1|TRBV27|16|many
TGTGCCAGCAGTTTCCGACAGGGACGGGCCAAAAACATTCAGTACTTC
CASSFRQGRAKNIQYF
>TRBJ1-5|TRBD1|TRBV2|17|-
TGTGCCAGCAGTTCCGGGACAGGAGTCTTTAGCAATCAGCCCCAGCATTTT
CASSSGTGVFSNQPQHF
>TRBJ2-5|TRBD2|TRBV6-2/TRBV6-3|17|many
TGTGCCAGCAGTTACGGAGGTCTAGCGGGTTTCCAAGAGACCCAGTACTTC
CASSYGGLAGFQETQYF
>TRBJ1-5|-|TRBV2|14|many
TGTGCCAGCAGTCGAACGGGTAATGATCAGCCCCAGCATTTT
CASSRTGNDQPQHF
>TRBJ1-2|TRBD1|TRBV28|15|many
TGTGCCAGCAGTTTAAGGTTCGACGGACAGGATGGCTACACCTTC
CASSLRFDGQDGYTF
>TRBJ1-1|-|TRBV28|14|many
TGTGCCAGCATCCTCAGGAGGAGAGACACTGAAGCTTTCTTT
CASILRRRDTEAFF
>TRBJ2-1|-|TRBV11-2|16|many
TGTGCCAGCAGCTTAAGTACAGGGAAAACCTACAATGAGCAGTTCTTC
CASSLSTGKTYNEQFF